The 21 T cell receptor beta chains reported below all come from one sample, sequenced in a study of blood T cells in healthy people across ages. Together with a sample-barcoded 5' primer, a J-beta primer mix was included in a second PCR lasting roughly 6 to 12 cycles. TCRdb re-called the 5' RACE reads through MiXCR, storing one row per CDR3 protein. The table shows approximately 800,000 distinct CDR3 sequences, with 36% occurring only once. Material: blood. The receptors here all came from a man aged 18 to 35 in good health.

This clonotype turned up a few times. V gene TRBV6-2 or TRBV6-3 combines with J gene TRBJ2-7; D remains unclear. V was cut by 5 bases and J by 5 bases, with 19 bases left in between. The CDR3 contains 15 residues. The germline CDR1 and CDR2 sequences are MNHEY and SVGEGT. Written as DNA, the CDR3 is TGTGCCAGCAGTACCCTAGGACCTCTGGGAAACGAGCAGTACTTC. Amino acids: CASSTLGPLGNEQYF.

This chain joins TRBV12-3 or TRBV12-4 and TRBJ2-3; D is ambiguous. V shed 4 bases and J shed 4 bases, with 6 bases lying between them. CDR3 length equals 12 residues. The CDR3 bases are TGTGCCAGCAGTTCGATCTCAGATACGCAGTATTTT. As protein: CASSSISDTQYF.

The V call is TRBV4-1, the J call TRBJ2-3; TRBD2 might be the D (7 bases). CDR1 and CDR2 (germline): MGHRA, YSYEKL. Trimming stripped 0 bases from V and 4 bases from J, with 17 bases between. The CDR3 length is 17 residues. The CDR3 nucleotides read TGCGCCAGCAGCCAAGATTGGGGGGGGCTAAGGTCAGATACGCAGTATTTT. Amino acids: CASSQDWGGLRSDTQYF.

To note about this clonotype: A junction boundary mismatches the germline segment, possibly from a read error. The chain combines TRBV7-2 with TRBJ2-1; weak D call: TRBD2 (6 bases). The CDR3 consists of 16 residues. CDR1 SGHTA and CDR2 FQGNSA come from the germline V gene. CDR3 sequence reads: CAGSLAAGSALNEQFF. DNA for the CDR3: TGTGCCGGCAGCTTAGCGGCGGGGTCCGCTCTCAATGAGCAGTTCTTC.

The chain couples TRBV20-1 to TRBJ2-7; D remains unclear. This CDR3 is built from 14 residues. Germline V lookup: CDR1 DFQATT, CDR2 SNEGSKA (reference sequence). V lost 6 bases to trimming and J lost 2 bases, with 17 bases between them. The DNA of the CDR3 is TGCAGTGCCAAACCCGGGCCTACAACCTACGAGCAGTACTTC. Translation gives CSAKPGPTTYEQYF.

The chain couples TRBV5-5 to TRBJ2-6, with a tentative D call TRBD2 (6 bases). CDR3 length equals 18 residues. Trimming cost V 6 bases and J 0 bases, with 19 bases left between them. Germline V gene sequence: CDR1 SGHKS, CDR2 YYEKEE (reference sequence). In DNA form, the CDR3 reads TGTGCCAGCAACCCCTCGGGGGTACCTAGCTCTGGGGCCAACGTCCTGACTTTC. This sequence encodes CASNPSGVPSSGANVLTF.

V gene TRBV12-3 or TRBV12-4 combines with J gene TRBJ1-1, with D perhaps TRBD1 (6 bases). The CDR3 consists of 13 residues. Trimming removed 5 bases from V and 3 bases from J, with 10 bases in between. The CDR3 reads CASSDRRDTEAFF. In DNA, the CDR3 is TGTGCCAGCAGTGACAGGCGGGACACTGAAGCTTTCTTT.

This clonotype was picked up many times. V and J are TRBV20-1 and TRBJ1-2; perhaps TRBD1 as D (5 bases). CDR3 length equals 13 residues. Trimming shortened V by 1 base and J by 6 bases, and 12 bases separated the two germline ends. CDR1 DFQATT and CDR2 SNEGSKA come from the germline V gene (reference sequence). Here the CDR3 reads CSARVTAGDGYTF. CDR3 bases: TGCAGTGCTAGAGTGACAGCCGGGGATGGCTACACCTTC.

Points on this clonotype: The CDR3 ends on some other residue instead of the conserved phenylalanine or tryptophan, so this is likely a read error. The rearrangement uses TRBV6-2 or TRBV6-3 and TRBJ2-2, with a weak D call TRBD1 (5 bases). This CDR3 is built from 15 residues. Trimming pared 7 bases from V and 4 bases from J, leaving 16 bases between. Germline CDR1 reads MNHEY; CDR2 reads SVGEGT. The CDR3 loop reads CASNPNLGVTGELFL. The DNA of the CDR3 is TGTGCCAGCAACCCGAACCTAGGGGTCACCGGGGAGCTGTTTCTT.

Notes on this clonotype: This clone may be a read error of a much larger clone one base away. The CDR3 DNA reads as TGCGCCAGCAGCTTGGAGACACGTACCACAGATACGCAGTATTTT. As protein: CASSLETRTTDTQYF. This chain links TRBV5-1 with TRBJ2-3; D gene ambiguous. The V gene's germline CDR1 is SGHRS and CDR2 YFSETQ. This CDR3 comprises 15 residues. With 0 bases removed from V and 2 bases from J, the gap between germline ends came to 10 bases.

The V gene is TRBV6-6, the J gene TRBJ1-1, with D tentatively TRBD1 (6 bases). V was clipped by 3 bases and J by 5 bases, with 10 bases between them. The CDR3 consists of 13 residues. The germline gives CDR1 MNHNY, CDR2 SVGAGI (reference sequence). CDR3 DNA: TGTGCCAGCAGTTATCGAGGGGGGACTGAAGCTTTCTTT. Its translation is CASSYRGGTEAFF.

This clonotype was seen more than once but under ten times. This sequence joins TRBV10-3 and TRBJ2-3; D call uncertain. The CDR3 length is 14 residues. V was trimmed by 4 bases and J by 3 bases, leaving 11 bases between them. Germline lookup yields CDR1 ENHRY and CDR2 SYGVKD. DNA for the CDR3: TGTGCCATCAGTGGAGGAACCCCTACAGATACGCAGTATTTT. Encoded protein: CAISGGTPTDTQYF.

The chain is built from TRBV6-2 or TRBV6-3 and TRBJ2-4, with D tentatively TRBD2 (6 bases). Trimming took 0 bases from V and 3 from J, leaving 12 bases between them. Per the germline V gene, CDR1 is MNHEY and CDR2 is SVGEGT. The CDR3 has 16 amino acids. CDR3 residues: CASSYSGEEHKNIQYF. CDR3 sequence (DNA): TGTGCCAGCAGTTACTCAGGGGAGGAGCACAAAAACATTCAGTACTTC.

The chain links TRBV28 to TRBJ1-1, with D unclear. With 8 bases removed from V and 3 bases from J, the gap between germline ends came to 10 bases. The CDR3 is 12 residues long. Germline lookup yields CDR1 MDHEN and CDR2 SYDVKM. CDR3 in amino acids: CASRGGYTEAFF. CDR3 nucleotides: TGTGCCAGCCGAGGCGGGTACACTGAAGCTTTCTTT.

This clonotype was counted once. This sequence joins TRBV30 and TRBJ2-7; a weak D match, TRBD1 (6 bases). The J call may be wrong; the DNA end is better matched by TRBJ2-5. The germline CDR1 and CDR2 sequences are GTSNPN and SVGIG (reference sequence). CDR3 length: 13 amino acids. CDR3 coding DNA: TGTGCCTGGTCCAGGGGTGGGGAAGAGACCCAGTACTTC. Protein sequence: CAWSRGGEETQYF.

The chain employs TRBV20-1 and TRBJ1-5, with D possibly matching TRBD1 (5 bases). With 5 bases removed from V and 2 bases from J, the gap between germline ends came to 16 bases. The CDR3 has 15 amino acids. Germline CDR1 DFQATT, CDR2 SNEGSKA (reference sequence). CDR3 bases: TGCAGTGCTGCTACAGGATCAAATGGCAATCAGCCCCAGCATTTT. Translating it yields CSAATGSNGNQPQHF.

This clonotype was counted ten times or more. The rearrangement uses TRBV12-3 or TRBV12-4 and TRBJ2-7; D gene ambiguous. V was cut by 3 bases and J by 5 bases, with 11 bases left in between. The CDR3 is 13 amino acids. CDR3 sequence: CASSFRDWNEQYF. In DNA form, the CDR3 reads TGTGCCAGCAGTTTCAGAGATTGGAACGAGCAGTACTTC.

This clonotype was seen a few times. The chain carries TRBV4-3 and TRBJ2-4; D may be TRBD1 (6 bases). The ends were cut back, 0 bases at V and 1 base at J, with 7 bases in the middle. This CDR3 comprises 15 residues. Germline V gene sequence: CDR1 LGHNA, CDR2 YSLEER. The CDR3 sequence: CASSQDDRAKNIQYF. CDR3 DNA sequence: TGCGCCAGCAGCCAAGACGACAGGGCCAAAAACATTCAGTACTTC.

This clonotype was seen many times. This sequence joins TRBV6-5 and TRBJ2-5; 12 positions agree with TRBD2. CDR3 size: 15 residues. The trim removed 5 bases at V and 3 bases at J, leaving 4 bases unmatched. Germline V gives CDR1 MNHEY, CDR2 SVGAGI. The CDR3: CASSHRLAGEETQYF. CDR3 bases: TGTGCCAGCAGTCATCGACTAGCGGGGGAAGAGACCCAGTACTTC.

The chain links TRBV7-9 to TRBJ2-6; 13 bases align to TRBD2. The J segment lost 0 bases and the V segment lost 5 bases, leaving 4 bases of the junction unmatched. The CDR3 sequence is 18 residues long. Germline CDR1 and CDR2: SEHNR and FQNEAQ (reference sequence). DNA for the CDR3: TGTGCCAGCAGCGGGACTAGCGGGATCCCCTCTGGGGCCAACGTCCTGACTTTC. This gives the protein CASSGTSGIPSGANVLTF.

At least ten counts were recorded for this clonotype. V is TRBV29-1 and J is TRBJ2-3; 7 bases are shared with TRBD2. From germline, CDR1 is SQVTM and CDR2 ANQGSEA. The CDR3 is 14 amino acids. Trimming cost V 5 bases and J 2 bases; bases outside gene matches: 7. In DNA form, the CDR3 reads TGCAGCGTTAGCGGGGAACCGTTCACAGATACGCAGTATTTT. It codes for CSVSGEPFTDTQYF.